One sample yielded the 28 T cell receptor beta chains listed below, sequenced in a study of tissue T cells after allogeneic stem cell transplantation. This sample's time point: mouse harvest day 14 after allogeneic transplant. Each mouse received 10^7 T-cell-depleted marrow cells plus 10^6 splenic CD5+ T cells by tail vein. This table comes from immunoSEQ multiplex PCR, and its TCRdb copy is limited to in-frame clones, with some not included. The sample records approximately 4,000 clones, approximately 50% being singletons. Sequenced sample: lymph node tissue. All receptors come from a female BALB/c mouse given C57BL/6 T cells with graft-versus-host disease after an allogeneic hematopoietic cell transplant.

Comment on this clone: Mouse gene names apply. The sequenced fragment ends 1 residue before the CDR3 boundary, so the rest is inferred from the germline J gene. The chain carries TRBV13-2 and TRBJ2-5; the D gene is possibly TRBD1 (5 bases). V shed 2 bases and J shed 2 bases, with 9 bases lying between them. Germline CDR1 is NNHNN and CDR2 is SYGAGS (reference sequence). The CDR3 runs 14 residues. The sequenced part of the CDR3 DNA is TGTGCCAGCGGTGACAGGGTTAGCCAAGACACCCAGTAC. Encoded protein: CASGDRVSQDTQY. The entire CDR3 protein reads CASGDRVSQDTQYF.

As regards this clone: Gene names denote mouse genes. The missing CDR3 end, 1 residue past where the read stops, is filled in from the germline J gene. The chain joins TRBV15 to TRBJ2-3; 9 bases agree with TRBD2. The CDR3 covers 15 residues. The ends lost 5 bases at V and 1 base at J; junction bases unmatched: 4. Germline V gene lookup returns CDR1 SGHND and CDR2 FRSKSL. The sequenced part of the CDR3 DNA is TGTGCCAGCAGTCCGGACTGGGGTGGTGCAGAAACGCTGTAT. This translates into CASSPDWGGAETLY. The entire CDR3 reads CASSPDWGGAETLYF.

This clone came up a few times. Any gene name here is a mouse gene name. The CDR3 extends 1 residue past the end of the read, so its final part is completed from the germline J gene. This chain joins TRBV26 and TRBJ1-3; no definite D call. CDR1 and CDR2 (germline): KGHPV, FQNQEV (reference sequence). The V end lost 0 bases, the J end lost 0 bases, and 3 bases lay between the germline ends. This CDR3 spans 14 amino acids. The covered CDR3 bases are TGTGCCAGCAGTCTGTCCAGTTCTGGAAATACGCTCTAT. It is translated as CASSLSSSGNTLY. The CDR3 reads in full as CASSLSSSGNTLYF.

Turning to this clone: Mouse names are used for the genes. With the read ending 1 residue before the CDR3 end, the germline J gene is used to fill in that end. This sequence joins TRBV5 and TRBJ2-5; 8 nucleotides align to TRBD2. CDR3 length equals 16 residues. Losses at the gene ends were 2 bases for V and 1 base for J; bases not matched to a gene: 5. Germline-derived CDR1 and CDR2 are LGHNA and YNLKQL (reference sequence). The part of the CDR3 DNA that was read is TGTGCCAGCAGCCAAAGGATCTGGGGGGACCAAGACACCCAGTAC. Residues: CASSQRIWGDQDTQY. The whole CDR3 sequence is CASSQRIWGDQDTQYF.

This clone has more than one count but fewer than ten. Gene and germline names: mouse. Here the CDR3 reads CASSLTGVSQNTLYF. CDR3 DNA, as far as it was read: TGTGCTAGCAGTCTAACTGGCGTTAGTCAAAACACCTTGTAC. V and J are TRBV29 and TRBJ2-4, with D perhaps TRBD2 (5 bases). The read halts 1 residue ahead of the CDR3 end, with the missing end drawn from the germline J gene. CDR1 and CDR2 from the germline V gene are MSHET and SYDVDS. This CDR3 contains 15 residues. V lost 5 bases to trimming and J lost 0 bases, with 12 bases between them.

In regard to this clone: The germline and genes are mouse ones. The CDR3 end falls 1 residue outside the read, so it is completed with the germline J gene. This chain links TRBV13-3 with TRBJ2-5; 9 bases are shared with TRBD2. This CDR3 region has 16 residues. Per germline, CDR1 NNHDY and CDR2 SYVADS. V was pared by 3 bases and J by 0 bases, with 5 bases of the junction left unmatched. Here the CDR3 reads CASSVIWGGNQDTQYF. The sequenced part of the CDR3 DNA is TGTGCCAGCAGTGTCATCTGGGGGGGTAACCAAGACACCCAGTAC.

This clone was observed a handful of times. The gene names given are mouse names. With the read ending 1 residue before the CDR3 end, the germline J gene is used to fill in that end. The rearrangement uses TRBV26 and TRBJ1-2; TRBD1 might be the D (5 bases). Germline CDR1 and CDR2: KGHPV and FQNQEV (reference sequence). Trimming stripped 2 bases from V and 4 bases from J, with 5 bases between. The CDR3 is 12 residues long. This CDR3 is CASSLGTSDYTF. Partial CDR3 DNA: TGTGCCAGCAGTCTGGGGACCTCCGACTACACC.

This clone was counted between two and nine times. The gene names here belong to mouse. CDR3: CTCSAGQIQDTQYF. The sequenced part of the CDR3 DNA is TGCACCTGCAGTGCGGGACAAATCCAAGACACCCAGTAC. The chain is built from TRBV1 and TRBJ2-5; D might be TRBD1 (6 bases). The DNA ends 1 residue before the CDR3 does, and the rest of the CDR3 is filled in from the germline J gene. Germline-derived CDR1 and CDR2 are NSQYPW and LRSPGD (reference sequence). Trimming removed 3 bases from V and 2 bases from J, with 9 bases in between. The CDR3 loop spans 14 amino acids.

Note on this clone: Gene names denote mouse genes. The read stops 1 residue short of the end of the CDR3; the missing end is completed from the germline J gene. The genes are TRBV3 and TRBJ1-4; no clear D. The CDR3 has 14 residues. The germline CDR1 and CDR2 sequences are SNHLY and FYNGKV (reference sequence). Deletions cut 5 bases from V and 0 bases from J, with 7 bases between. The sequenced part of the CDR3 DNA is TGTGCCAGCAGCCAACATATTTCCAACGAAAGATTATTT. Translation gives CASSQHISNERLF. The whole CDR3 is CASSQHISNERLFF.

As to this clone: The gene names given are mouse names. The read falls 1 residue short of the CDR3 end, and the missing part is taken from the germline J gene. The V gene is TRBV31, the J gene TRBJ2-4; D may be TRBD2 (6 bases). With 4 bases removed from V and 1 base from J, the gap between germline ends came to 9 bases. The CDR3 covers 13 residues. Germline CDR1 is GKSSPN and CDR2 is SITVG. CDR3 in amino acids: CAWTRTGQNTLYF. CDR3 DNA (partial): TGTGCCTGGACTCGGACTGGTCAAAACACCTTGTAC.

On this clone itself: The gene names given are mouse names. From the germline J gene comes the end of the CDR3, since the read stops 1 residue before it. The chain joins TRBV13-2 to TRBJ1-2, with D maybe TRBD1 (6 bases). Germline V lookup: CDR1 NNHNN, CDR2 SYGAGS (reference sequence). CDR3 length equals 13 residues. Trimming took off 6 bases at V and 4 bases at J, with 13 bases between the two ends. The covered CDR3 bases are TGTGCCAGCGTCAAACAGGGAACCTCCGACTACACC. Encoded protein: CASVKQGTSDYT. The CDR3 reads in full as CASVKQGTSDYTF.

About this clone itself: Genes here carry mouse names. Sequencing ends 1 residue short of the CDR3 end; the germline J gene provides the rest. The chain couples TRBV26 to TRBJ1-3; D possibly corresponds to TRBD1 (5 bases). Germline loops: CDR1 KGHPV, CDR2 FQNQEV (reference sequence). With 2 bases removed from V and 0 bases from J, the gap between germline ends came to 8 bases. This CDR3 is built from 15 residues. The part of the CDR3 DNA that was read is TGTGCCAGCAGTCTGGGGGGGAATTCTGGAAATACGCTCTAT. Its protein product is CASSLGGNSGNTLY. The entire CDR3 protein is CASSLGGNSGNTLYF. Filled out from reference TRBV26 and TRBJ1-3, the complete variable domain reads NSKVIQTPRYLVKGQGQKAKMRCIPEKGHPVVFWYQQNKNNEFKFLINFQNQEVLQQIDMTEKRFSAECPSNSPCSLEIQSSEAGDSALYLCASSLGGNSGNTLYFGEGSRLIVV.

To note about this clone: Genes and germline come from the mouse. Sequencing ends 1 residue short of the CDR3 end; the germline J gene provides the rest. The chain carries TRBV5 and TRBJ2-4; D is unresolved. The CDR3 runs 15 residues. The V end was cut by 0 bases, the J end by 0 bases, with 7 bases between. Germline values: CDR1 LGHNA, CDR2 YNLKQL (reference sequence). The CDR3 bases that were read are TGTGCCAGCAGCCAAGATCTGAAGAGTCAAAACACCTTGTAC. It codes for CASSQDLKSQNTLY. The whole CDR3 sequence reads CASSQDLKSQNTLYF.

This clone was seen a few times. Germline and genes: mouse. Read coverage stops 1 residue before the CDR3 terminus; the germline J gene supplies the remainder. This sequence joins TRBV16 and TRBJ2-7; TRBD1 agrees at 10 bases. V dropped 1 base and J dropped 4; count of bases not matched to a gene: 1. This CDR3 contains 14 residues. Germline assignment: CDR1 SGHSA and CDR2 FRNQAP. The part of the CDR3 DNA that was read is TGTGCAAGCAGCTTAGGGACAGGGGGGTATGAACAGTAC. Amino acids: CASSLGTGGYEQY. The full CDR3 protein is CASSLGTGGYEQYF. Looking up the rest from reference TRBV16 and TRBJ2-7 gives the full variable domain: NAGVIQTPRHKVTGKGQEATLWCEPISGHSAVFWYRQTIVQGLEFLTYFRNQAPIDDSGMPKERFSAQMPNQSHSTLKIQSTQPQDSAVYLCASSLGTGGYEQYFGPGTRLTVL.

With regard to this clone: The gene names here belong to mouse. The read finishes 1 residue shy of the CDR3 end, and the germline J gene is used to complete it. V is TRBV13-1 and J is TRBJ2-3; TRBD2 is a possible D gene (6 bases). The CDR3 length is 14 residues. CDR1 is NSHNY and CDR2 is SYGAGN in the germline V gene. The ends were cut back, 1 base at V and 2 bases at J, with 8 bases in the middle. CDR3 region: CASSDNWVAETLYF. CDR3 DNA (partial): TGTGCCAGCAGTGATAACTGGGTTGCAGAAACGCTGTAT.

In regard to this clone: Each gene name is a mouse one. The CDR3 extends 1 residue past the end of the read, so its final part is completed from the germline J gene. This chain links TRBV19 with TRBJ2-2; TRBD1 matches at 7 bases. The CDR3 runs 14 residues. V was pared by 4 bases and J by 3 bases, with 3 bases of the junction left unmatched. The germline gives CDR1 FNHDT, CDR2 SITEND (reference sequence). CDR3: CASSDRVDTGQLYF. The CDR3 DNA, read in part, is TGTGCCAGCAGTGACAGGGTGGACACCGGGCAGCTCTAC.

For this clone: The gene names given are mouse names. The read comes to an end 1 residue before the CDR3 does, leaving the germline J gene to fill in the end. This sequence joins TRBV26 and TRBJ1-4; a weak D match, TRBD1 (5 bases). The germline V and J ends were trimmed by 4 bases and 0 bases, with 6 bases remaining between them. CDR1 and CDR2 (germline): KGHPV, FQNQEV (reference sequence). This CDR3 has 14 amino acids. Incomplete CDR3 DNA: TGTGCCAGCAGTCGACAGATTTCCAACGAAAGATTATTT. It is translated as CASSRQISNERLF. The whole CDR3 region reads CASSRQISNERLFF.

This clone was detected a few times. The genes are named according to mouse. The read is 1 residue too short to cover the CDR3 end, so that end is filled in from the germline J gene. The genes are TRBV26 and TRBJ1-1, with no clear D. Per germline, CDR1 KGHPV and CDR2 FQNQEV (reference sequence). The CDR3 spans 14 residues. Trimming took off 0 bases at V and 2 bases at J, with 7 bases between the two ends. CDR3 sequence reads: CASSLSRPNTEVFF. The CDR3 DNA, read in part, is TGTGCCAGCAGTCTGTCGAGACCTAACACAGAAGTCTTC.

Note on this clone: All gene names here are mouse names. The read gets to within 1 residue of the CDR3 end, and the germline J gene fills in the rest. This chain joins TRBV12-2 and TRBJ2-1, with TRBD2 identical over 10 bases. Germline CDR1 reads SGHLS; CDR2 reads HYDKME. This CDR3 is built from 15 residues. V lost 4 bases to trimming and J lost 3 bases; unmatched junction nucleotides: 5. The CDR3 DNA, read in part, is TGTGCCAGCTCCCGGACTGGGGGATTCTATGCTGAGCAGTTC. Translated, it gives CASSRTGGFYAEQF. The full CDR3 sequence reads CASSRTGGFYAEQFF.

The sample holds a few counts of this clone. Gene names and germline match the mouse. The sequenced fragment ends 1 residue before the CDR3 boundary, so the rest is inferred from the germline J gene. The chain is built from TRBV3 and TRBJ2-1; TRBD1 or TRBD2 may be the D gene (6 bases each). The CDR3 contains 15 residues. From germline, CDR1 is SNHLY and CDR2 FYNGKV (reference sequence). Between the trimmed V and J ends, which lost 1 base and 2 bases, there was a span of 9 bases. This CDR3 reads CASSLEGGDYAEQFF. The sequenced part of the CDR3 DNA is TGTGCCAGCAGCTTAGAGGGGGGAGACTATGCTGAGCAGTTC.

A few counts support this clone. The gene symbols are mouse symbols. Read sequence stops 1 residue before the CDR3 end, and the germline J gene provides the missing end. The chain recombines TRBV3 with TRBJ2-7, with 12 bases aligning to TRBD2. Trimming at V came to 5 bases and at J to 4 bases, leaving 3 bases not matched to a gene. Germline loops: CDR1 SNHLY, CDR2 FYNGKV (reference sequence). The CDR3 has 14 residues. CDR3 bases read: TGTGCCAGCAGCCCTGGGACTGGGGGGTATGAACAGTAC. Its translation: CASSPGTGGYEQY. The full CDR3 is CASSPGTGGYEQYF.

Remarks on this clone: Gene labels here are mouse ones. The read stops 1 residue short of the end of the CDR3; the missing end is completed from the germline J gene. The chain carries TRBV3 and TRBJ2-1, with D uncertain. V was clipped by 6 bases and J by 4 bases, with 7 bases between them. In germline, CDR1 is SNHLY, CDR2 FYNGKV (reference sequence). This CDR3 comprises 12 residues. The CDR3 protein is CASRDMYAEQFF. CDR3 DNA (partial): TGTGCCAGCAGAGACATGTATGCTGAGCAGTTC.

Note on this clone: Mouse gene names and germline throughout. The missing CDR3 end, 1 residue past where the read stops, is filled in from the germline J gene. The J gene is TRBJ2-3, the V gene TRBV1; TRBD1 agrees at 9 bases. The germline V gene has CDR1 NSQYPW and CDR2 LRSPGD (reference sequence). With 0 bases clipped from V and 4 bases from J, the junction kept 2 bases outside the gene matches. The CDR3 has 15 residues. The CDR3 sequence is CTCSAEGQGTETLYF. CDR3 bases read: TGCACCTGCAGTGCAGAGGGACAGGGAACAGAAACGCTGTAT.

In the case of this clone: Genes and germline come from the mouse. Read data end 1 residue before the CDR3 end; the end is taken from the germline J gene. The chain joins TRBV17 to TRBJ2-1; 8 bases map to TRBD2. CDR1 is MNHDT, CDR2 YYDKIL, per germline. The CDR3 contains 14 residues. V dropped 3 bases and J dropped 7; count of bases not matched to a gene: 5. The part of the CDR3 DNA that was read is TGTGCTAGCAGTAGCGGGGGGGCGCTAGCTGAGCAGTTC. Translation: CASSSGGALAEQF. The full CDR3 sequence reads CASSSGGALAEQFF. The full variable domain, rest sourced from reference TRBV17 and TRBJ2-1, is DTTVKQNPRYKLARVGKPVNLICSQTMNHDTMYWYQKKPNQAPKLLLFYYDKILNREADTFEKFQSSRPNNSFCSLYIGSAGLEYSAMYLCASSSGGALAEQFFGPGTRLTVL.

About this clone: Germline and genes here are mouse. The read terminates 1 residue before the CDR3 end, so the remaining end is supplied by the germline J gene. This chain joins TRBV5 and TRBJ1-4; D may be TRBD1 (5 bases). The V end lost 1 base, the J end lost 1 base, and 7 bases lay between the germline ends. Germline V gives CDR1 LGHNA, CDR2 YNLKQL (reference sequence). CDR3 length: 15 residues. CDR3 bases read: TGTGCCAGCAGCCAAGGGGGGACTTCCAACGAAAGATTATTT. This codes for CASSQGGTSNERLF. The complete CDR3 protein is CASSQGGTSNERLFF.

Regarding this clone: Gene names follow the mouse nomenclature. The CDR3 bases that were read are TGCTCCAGCAGTCAAGGGGGACAGGGAGCCAACGAAAGATTATTT. As protein: CSSSQGGQGANERLF. In full, the CDR3 is CSSSQGGQGANERLFF. The V and J genes are TRBV23 and TRBJ1-4; whether TRBD1, the table's D call, matches the DNA was not checked. The CDR3 is cut off 1 residue early in the read; its end comes from the germline J gene. CDR3 size: 16 residues. CDR1 is KGHTA, CDR2 FQNQQP, per germline.

The table lists this clone with a few counts. The genes are named according to mouse. The CDR3 goes on 1 residue after the read ends, and that part is filled in from the germline J gene. The chain has TRBV5 and TRBJ2-7; the match to TRBD2 covers 12 bases. Germline loops: CDR1 LGHNA, CDR2 YNLKQL (reference sequence). The junction had 1 base not matched to a gene; V was cut back by 1 base and J by 9 bases. The CDR3 loop spans 13 amino acids. CDR3 DNA (partial): TGTGCCAGCAGCCAAGGGACTGGGGGGGTACAGTAC. This codes for CASSQGTGGVQY. The whole CDR3 reads CASSQGTGGVQYF.

This clone was seen a few times. Here the gene names and germline are mouse. The read gets to within 1 residue of the CDR3 end, and the germline J gene fills in the rest. The genes are TRBV16 and TRBJ2-4; D not resolved. Trimming removed 0 bases from V and 0 bases from J, with 1 base in between. This CDR3 contains 13 residues. CDR1 is SGHSA and CDR2 is FRNQAP in the germline V gene. The CDR3 sequence is CASSLDSQNTLYF. The DNA read from the CDR3 is TGTGCAAGCAGCTTAGACAGTCAAAACACCTTGTAC.